These 26 T cell receptor beta chains came from one sample sequenced in a study of OX40 agonist ivuxolimab in advanced cancers. Only in-frame clones appear in the TCRdb table, and some are missing; sequencing was by immunoSEQ multiplex PCR. The sample consists of some 42,000 clones, 75% to 90% of them appearing once. The sequences come from CD4+ or CD8+ T cells sorted from blood, collected in a trial of the OX40 agonist ivuxolimab. The receptor set was obtained from an adult with an advanced solid tumor such as melanoma, head and neck, liver or kidney cancer.

This sequence joins TRBV7-5 and TRBJ1-2. TRBV7-5 corresponds to a pseudogene. This CDR3 contains 15 residues. CDR3: CASSFLAGSDYGYTF. The CDR3, as DNA: TGTGCCAGCAGCTTTCTGGCAGGGAGCGACTATGGCTACACCTTC.

The chain carries TRBV2 and TRBJ1-1, with 8 bases that match TRBD1. The ends lost 7 bases at V and 3 bases at J; junction bases unmatched: 4. Per the germline V gene, CDR1 is SNHLY and CDR2 is FYNNEI. The CDR3 extends over 13 amino acids. This CDR3 is CASTPTGDTEAFF. CDR3 bases: TGTGCCAGCACCCCGACAGGGGACACTGAAGCTTTCTTT.

V and J are TRBV19 and TRBJ2-5; D perhaps matches TRBD1 (7 bases). Trimming took 5 bases from V and 5 from J, leaving 24 bases between them. Germline V gene data show CDR1 as LNHDA and CDR2 as SQIVND (reference sequence). The CDR3 is 17 residues long. The CDR3 loop is CASSLPGSRRGHETQYF. CDR3 sequence (DNA): TGTGCCAGTAGTCTTCCGGGTAGTAGGAGGGGGCATGAGACCCAGTACTTC.

The chain is built from TRBV27 and TRBJ2-1, with a weak D call TRBD1 (5 bases). Trimming left V 0 bases short and J 0 bases short, with 6 bases between. The germline gives CDR1 MNHEY, CDR2 SMNVEV (reference sequence). The CDR3 totals 15 residues. The CDR3 is CASSLSGVSYNEQFF. The CDR3 DNA reads TGTGCCAGCAGTTTATCAGGGGTCTCCTACAATGAGCAGTTCTTC.

V gene TRBV6-6 combines with J gene TRBJ2-1; D gene ambiguous. The V end was cut by 2 bases, the J end by 13 bases, with 12 bases between. CDR1 and CDR2 from the germline V gene are MNHNY and SVGAGI (reference sequence). CDR3 length equals 12 residues. In DNA, the CDR3 is TGTGCCAGCAGTTACGCTCGCTCTATTCAGTTCTTC. Its translation: CASSYARSIQFF.

V gene TRBV15 combines with J gene TRBJ2-7, with 12 bases that match TRBD2. This CDR3 is built from 16 residues. Germline CDR1 is LNHNV and CDR2 is YYDKDF (reference sequence). J gave up 7 bases and V 5 bases, and 12 bases lay outside the gene matches. CDR3 in amino acids: CATSSRLAGGPREQYF. CDR3 in DNA: TGTGCCACCAGCTCACGTCTAGCGGGAGGGCCTCGGGAGCAGTACTTC.

The chain carries TRBV7-2 and TRBJ2-5; D might be TRBD1 (6 bases). The ends were cut back, 6 bases at V and 4 bases at J, with 12 bases in the middle. The CDR3 sequence is 13 residues long. CDR1 is SGHTA and CDR2 is FQGNSA in the germline V gene. In DNA form, the CDR3 reads TGTGCCAGCAGTCGAAGACAGGCAGAGACCCAGTACTTC. It codes for CASSRRQAETQYF.

The chain has TRBV5-1 and TRBJ2-7; D might be TRBD2 (6 bases). CDR3 length: 14 amino acids. Trimming stripped 4 bases from V and 0 bases from J, with 11 bases between. Germline CDR1 is SGHRS and CDR2 is YFSETQ. The CDR3 DNA is TGCGCCAGCAGCCTGGGGACTTTCTCCTACGAGCAGTACTTC. Encoded protein: CASSLGTFSYEQYF.

This clone occurred once. V gene TRBV18 combines with J gene TRBJ1-5, with D hard to call. The CDR3 is made up of 12 amino acids. The V gene lost 3 bases and the J gene lost 11 bases, with 11 bases spanning the gap. From germline, CDR1 is KGHSH and CDR2 LQKENI. CDR3 nucleotide sequence: TGTGCCAGCTCACCCGGGTCCGAATCCCAGCATTTT. Protein: CASSPGSESQHF.

This clone was detected a few times. The chain is built from TRBV5-1 and TRBJ2-1, with 9 bases matching TRBD2. Unmatched junction bases numbered 3, after V lost 4 bases and J lost 4 bases. Germline loops: CDR1 SGHRS, CDR2 YFSETQ. CDR3 length: 14 residues. This CDR3 reads CASSILAGYNEQFF. CDR3 DNA: TGCGCCAGCAGCATCCTAGCGGGATACAATGAGCAGTTCTTC.

The rearrangement links TRBV7-3 to TRBJ2-7, with 9 bases that match TRBD2. Trimming removed 5 bases from V and 5 bases from J; junction bases left unmatched: 10. CDR1 and CDR2 from the germline V gene are SGHTA and FQGTGA. The CDR3 has 15 amino acids. The CDR3 here is CASSAGGTVIHEQYF. The CDR3 DNA reads TGTGCCAGCAGCGCGGGAGGGACAGTAATCCACGAGCAGTACTTC.

J is TRBJ2-7 and V is TRBV5-1; 8 nucleotides agree with TRBD1. CDR3 length: 14 amino acids. The V gene end was trimmed by 3 bases and the J gene end by 4 bases; junction bases not matched to a gene: 6. The V gene's germline CDR1 is SGHRS and CDR2 YFSETQ. Here the CDR3 DNA reads TGCGCCAGCAGCTCCCAGGGGGCGGGTTACGAGCAGTACTTC. This translates into CASSSQGAGYEQYF.

The chain is built from TRBV6-5 and TRBJ1-1; D is uncertain. CDR3 length: 13 amino acids. V was cut by 7 bases and J by 0 bases, with 9 bases left in between. Germline CDR1 MNHEY, CDR2 SVGAGI. This chain's CDR3 is CASMSGMNTEAFF. In nucleotides, the CDR3 is TGTGCCAGCATGTCGGGGATGAACACTGAAGCTTTCTTT.

V and J are TRBV5-4 and TRBJ2-3, with 7 positions matching TRBD2. The J segment lost 4 bases and the V segment lost 3 bases, leaving 11 bases of the junction unmatched. This CDR3 is 16 amino acids long. Per germline, CDR1 SGHNT and CDR2 YYREEE (reference sequence). This CDR3 is CASSSPQRDGADTQYF. The CDR3 DNA reads TGTGCCAGCAGCTCCCCCCAGCGGGATGGGGCAGATACGCAGTATTTT. The full variable domain, completed using reference TRBV5-4 and TRBJ2-3, is ETGVTQSPTHLIKTRGQQVTLRCSSQSGHNTVSWYQQALGQGPQFIFQYYREEENGRGNFPPRFSGLQFPNYSSELNVNALELDDSALYLCASSSPQRDGADTQYFGPGTRLTVL.

In DNA, the CDR3 is TGTGCCAGCAGACTAACAGGGGGATCTAACTATGGCTACACCTTC. Its protein product is CASRLTGGSNYGYTF. The rearrangement links TRBV5-8 to TRBJ1-2, with TRBD1 identical over 8 bases. V lost 5 bases to trimming and J lost 0 bases; unmatched junction nucleotides: 6. The CDR3 runs to 15 residues. The germline V gene encodes CDR1 SGHTS and CDR2 YDEGEE.

This clone came up a few times. The genes are TRBV29-1 and TRBJ2-3, with 14 bases lining up with TRBD2. Germline CDR1 is SQVTM and CDR2 is ANQGSEA. Germline trimming cut 7 bases from V and 5 bases from J; bases unmatched to any gene: 5. This CDR3 contains 14 residues. This CDR3 is CSAGLAGGLDTQYF. The CDR3 bases are TGCAGCGCCGGACTAGCGGGAGGATTAGATACGCAGTATTTT.

The chain has TRBV7-9 and TRBJ2-7, with 8 bases fitting TRBD1. The trim removed 4 bases at V and 3 bases at J, leaving 8 bases unmatched. Germline CDR1 reads SEHNR; CDR2 reads FQNEAQ (reference sequence). There are 15 residues in the CDR3. The CDR3 loop reads CASSSTGEGFYEQYF. The CDR3 DNA sequence: TGTGCCAGCAGCTCGACAGGGGAAGGGTTCTACGAGCAGTACTTC.

The J gene is TRBJ1-1, the V gene TRBV7-2, with D uncertain. The V end was cut by 2 bases, the J end by 8 bases, with 15 bases between. The germline gives CDR1 SGHTA, CDR2 FQGNSA. The CDR3 spans 14 residues. The CDR3 region is CASSLSVGVFEAFF. The DNA of the CDR3 is TGTGCCAGCAGCTTAAGCGTTGGAGTCTTCGAAGCTTTCTTT.

In this sample, this clone turned up once. The chain joins TRBV6-5 to TRBJ2-2; D is perhaps TRBD2 (5 bases). Germline lookup yields CDR1 MNHEY and CDR2 SVGAGI. Trimming cost V 7 bases and J 6 bases, with 15 bases left between them. The CDR3 loop spans 14 amino acids. CDR3 sequence reads: CASKWVEGAGELFF. The CDR3 DNA reads as TGTGCCAGCAAGTGGGTTGAGGGAGCCGGGGAGCTGTTTTTT.

A note on this clone: The same CDR3 also results from other DNA sequences found in this sample. This chain uses TRBV19 with TRBJ1-1; D is unresolved. The ends were cut back, 3 bases at V and 2 bases at J, with 7 bases in the middle. The CDR3 sequence is 13 residues long. Germline V gene data show CDR1 as LNHDA and CDR2 as SQIVND (reference sequence). This chain's CDR3 is CASSIRENTEAFF. The CDR3 DNA sequence: TGTGCCAGTAGTATCCGGGAAAACACTGAAGCTTTCTTT.

The rearrangement uses TRBV11-3 and TRBJ1-1, with D hard to call. Trimming cost V 5 bases and J 5 bases, with 12 bases left between them. There are 13 residues in the CDR3. Germline CDR1 is SGHNT and CDR2 is YENEEA. The CDR3 region is CASSDSAVTEAFF. The CDR3 bases are TGTGCCAGCAGCGACTCGGCGGTAACTGAAGCTTTCTTT. The whole variable domain, filled in from reference TRBV11-3 and TRBJ1-1, reads EAGVVQSPRYKIIEKKQPVAFWCNPISGHNTLYWYLQNLGQGPELLIRYENEEAVDDSQLPKDRFSAERLKGVDSTLKIQPAELGDSAVYLCASSDSAVTEAFFGQGTRLTVV.

In nucleotides, the CDR3 is TGTGCCAGCTCAACAGGGGCCAAAAACATTCAGTACTTC. Amino acids: CASSTGAKNIQYF. The V call is TRBV18, the J call TRBJ2-4, with D possibly being TRBD1 (6 bases). The germline V gene encodes CDR1 KGHSH and CDR2 LQKENI. Trimming pared 5 bases from V and 1 base from J, leaving 6 bases between. The CDR3 is made up of 13 amino acids.

V usage is TRBV7-8 and J usage is TRBJ2-5; 8 nucleotides line up with TRBD2. Germline loops: CDR1 SGHVS, CDR2 FQNEAQ. Trimming at V came to 5 bases and at J to 5 bases, leaving 10 bases not matched to a gene. The CDR3 is 15 residues long. CDR3 amino acids: CASSNGRGAGETQYF. The CDR3 DNA reads TGTGCCAGCAGCAACGGGCGGGGGGCTGGGGAGACCCAGTACTTC.

The V and J genes are TRBV7-6 and TRBJ2-3; 13 bases map to TRBD2. With V trimmed by 4 bases and J by 1 base, 5 bases remained unmatched. This CDR3 contains 17 residues. Germline V gene data show CDR1 as SGHVS and CDR2 as FNYEAQ. The CDR3, as DNA: TGTGCCAGCAGCTACGGGACTAGCGGGACGGGCACAGATACGCAGTATTTT. It codes for CASSYGTSGTGTDTQYF.

This clone was detected once. The chain uses TRBV27 and TRBJ2-7, with TRBD1 matching over 8 bases. V trimming: 6 bases; J trimming: 2 bases; junction bases outside the gene matches: 6. The CDR3 length is 14 residues. The germline gives CDR1 MNHEY, CDR2 SMNVEV (reference sequence). The chain's CDR3 is CASRQTGDAYEQYV. The CDR3 nucleotides read TGTGCCAGCAGACAGACAGGGGACGCCTACGAGCAGTACGTC.

DNA for the CDR3: TGTGCCAGCAGCTTAGTCAAAGCGGCAAATGAGCAGTTCTTC. It translates to CASSLVKAANEQFF. V usage is TRBV7-2 and J usage is TRBJ2-1, with D possibly being TRBD2 (5 bases). Trimming took 1 base from V and 7 from J, leaving 11 bases between them. The CDR3 runs to 14 residues. Germline-derived CDR1 and CDR2 are SGHTA and FQGNSA.